This TCR beta chain was captured by sequencing in a study of blood T cell repertoires in COVID-19. Overall study context: Sites in the United States, Italy and Spain provided acute and convalescent COVID-19 samples.

J gave up 5 bases and V 5 bases, and 18 bases lay outside the gene matches. CDR1 SGHVS and CDR2 FQNEAQ come from the germline V gene. This CDR3 is 18 amino acids long. Per the study methods: Nucleated cell counts were estimated from reference gene primer amplification. Profiled with immunoSEQ multiplex PCR; TCRdb holds only in-frame clones, not every one. Clone size and the V and J calls come from that table; the DNA yielded D and trimming. The sample records 150,000 to 200,000 clones, approximately 83% being singletons. The sequenced sample was peripheral blood. The chain joins TRBV7-8 to TRBJ2-5; 9 bases line up with TRBD2. The sequence was obtained from a human donor with active or convalescent COVID-19. The donor label of this sample is uncertain. The CDR3 region is CASSKAGLGAGGRETQYF. The DNA of the CDR3 is TGTGCCAGCAGCAAAGCAGGTCTTGGAGCGGGAGGCAGGGAGACCCAGTACTTC. The whole variable domain, remainder taken from reference TRBV7-8 and TRBJ2-5, is GAGVSQSPRYKVAKRGQDVALRCDPISGHVSLFWYQQALGQGPEFLTYFQNEAQLDKSGLPSDRFFAERPEGSVSTLKIQRTQQEDSAVYLCASSKAGLGAGGRETQYFGPGTRLLVL.